The entry that follows covers one TCR beta chain sequence. Its specificity is unknown. Unstimulated Tregs (CD4+CD25+CD127-) and CD4+CD25- non-Tregs were sorted from PBMCs. Sequencing used immunoSEQ multiplex PCR; TCRdb keeps in-frame clones, though not all of them. The data show some 240,000 clones, 80% to 85% seen once. The entry originates in a study of Tregs in tolerant kidney transplant recipients. General observations from the study: Tregs expanded with activated donor B cells seemed most donor-specific. Biological reproducibility was not directly addressed in this study.

This CDR3 contains 13 residues. The germline V gene has CDR1 MNHEY and CDR2 SVGAGI. Trimming left V 4 bases short and J 2 bases short, with 8 bases between. The clonotype was recovered from a human donor in good health. The chain has TRBV6-5 and TRBJ1-2; D not certain. Sequencing used CD4+ T cells from blood. CDR3 bases: TGTGCCAGCAGTTTCGGGGTAAACTATGGCTACACCTTC. Translating gives CASSFGVNYGYTF.